This T cell receptor (beta chain) originates from a study of T cell responses to AZD1222 COVID-19 vaccine. Study at large: Second-dose groups at about 4 or about 12 weeks were pooled.

Notes on this clone: Its antigen is not known.

Assay: immunoSEQ multiplex PCR; the TCRdb copy retains only in-frame clones and omits some. Of fewer than 75,000 clones listed, 65% to 90% are singletons. The CDR3 is 14 amino acids. Trimming removed 10 bases from V and 2 bases from J, with 14 bases in between. In germline, CDR1 is MNHEY, CDR2 SVGAGI. Study-level points and caveats: Recipients of AZD1222 seropositive at baseline numbered only 5 or 6. Donors in the cohort were predominantly white British and more often female, and clonal diversity was possibly underestimated. It was only after the peak T cell response that any repertoires were sampled.

The chain is built from TRBV6-5 and TRBJ2-2; no definite D call. The material was peripheral blood, obtained on day 0 of AZD1222 vaccination. This receptor was identified in an adult in good health. CDR3 DNA: TGTGCCACCCTGCTCTGGGATAACACCGGGGAGCTGTTTTTT. Protein sequence: CATLLWDNTGELFF.